This TCR beta chain emerged from a study of control samples from healthy donors and cancer patients. The repertoire was sequenced with immunoSEQ multiplex PCR; TCRdb's copy has only in-frame clones and lacks some. The table records about 100,000 clones, 75% to 90% of them present only once. This CDR3 comprises 16 residues. Per the germline V gene, CDR1 is MGHRA and CDR2 is YSYEKL. The germline V and J ends were trimmed by 4 bases and 3 bases, with 15 bases remaining between them. The J gene is TRBJ2-2, the V gene TRBV4-1, with D possibly matching TRBD1 (5 bases). The sequencing sample was made of blood. This receptor was taken from a man aged 30 to 39 in good health. This chain's CDR3 is CASSPSQLGHTGELFF. CDR3 DNA: TGCGCCAGCAGCCCTTCTCAGCTGGGGCACACCGGGGAGCTGTTTTTT.